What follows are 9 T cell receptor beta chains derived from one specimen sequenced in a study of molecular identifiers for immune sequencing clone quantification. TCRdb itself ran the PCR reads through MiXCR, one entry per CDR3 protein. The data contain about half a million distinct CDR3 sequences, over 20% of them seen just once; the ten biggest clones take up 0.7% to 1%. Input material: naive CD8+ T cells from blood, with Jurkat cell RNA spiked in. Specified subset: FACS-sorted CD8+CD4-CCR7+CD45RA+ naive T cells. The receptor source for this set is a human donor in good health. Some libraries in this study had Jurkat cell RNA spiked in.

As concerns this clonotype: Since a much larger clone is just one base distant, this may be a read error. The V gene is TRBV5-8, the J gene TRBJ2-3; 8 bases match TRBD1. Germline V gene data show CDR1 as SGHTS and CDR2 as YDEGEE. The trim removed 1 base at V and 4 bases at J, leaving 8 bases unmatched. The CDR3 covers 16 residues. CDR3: CASSLRLTGAADTQYF. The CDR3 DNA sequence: TGTGCCAGCAGCTTGAGGTTGACAGGGGCGGCAGATACGCAGTATTTT.

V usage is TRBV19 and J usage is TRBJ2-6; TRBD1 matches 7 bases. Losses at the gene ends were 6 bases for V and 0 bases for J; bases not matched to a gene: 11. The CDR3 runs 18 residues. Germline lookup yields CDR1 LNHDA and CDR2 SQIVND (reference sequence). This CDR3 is CASSLGQTTTSGANVLTF. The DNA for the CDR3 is TGTGCCAGTAGCCTGGGACAGACTACTACCTCTGGGGCCAACGTCCTGACTTTC.

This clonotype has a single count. CDR3 in DNA: TGTGCCAGCAGTTTAGTGACGTCCCCGGGGGCCGGTGGCTACACCTTC. Protein product: CASSLVTSPGAGGYTF. V usage is TRBV12-3 or TRBV12-4 and J usage is TRBJ1-2, with D possibly TRBD1 on 6 matching bases. V lost 1 base to trimming and J lost 7 bases, with 19 bases between them. This CDR3 region has 16 residues.

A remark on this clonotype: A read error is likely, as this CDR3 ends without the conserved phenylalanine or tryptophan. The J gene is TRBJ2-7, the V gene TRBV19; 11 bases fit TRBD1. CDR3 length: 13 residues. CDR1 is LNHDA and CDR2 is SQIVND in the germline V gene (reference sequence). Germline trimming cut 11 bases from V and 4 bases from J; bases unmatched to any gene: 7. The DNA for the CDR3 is TGTGCCTCCTCCGGGACAGGGGGTTACGAGCAGTACTCC. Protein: CASSGTGGYEQYS.

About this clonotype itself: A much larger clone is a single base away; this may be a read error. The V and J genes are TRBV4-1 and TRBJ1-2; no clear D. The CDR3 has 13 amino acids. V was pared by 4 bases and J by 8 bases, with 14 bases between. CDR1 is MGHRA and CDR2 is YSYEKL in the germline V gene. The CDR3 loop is CASSRDPPRGYTF. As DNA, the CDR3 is TGCGCCAGCAGCCGAGACCCCCCTAGAGGCTACACCTTC.

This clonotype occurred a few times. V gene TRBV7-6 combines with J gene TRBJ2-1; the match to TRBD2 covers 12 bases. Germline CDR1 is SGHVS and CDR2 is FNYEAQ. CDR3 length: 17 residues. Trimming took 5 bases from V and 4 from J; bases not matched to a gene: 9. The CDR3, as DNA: TGTGCCAGCAGCAACGGACTAGCGGGGATTCATTACAATGAGCAGTTCTTC. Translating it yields CASSNGLAGIHYNEQFF.

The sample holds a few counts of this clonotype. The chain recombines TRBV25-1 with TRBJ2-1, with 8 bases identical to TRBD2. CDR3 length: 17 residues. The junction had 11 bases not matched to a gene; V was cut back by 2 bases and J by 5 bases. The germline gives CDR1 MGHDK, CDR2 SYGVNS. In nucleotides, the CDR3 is TGTGCCAGCAGTGAAATGGTAGCGGGACCCCACCACAATGAGCAGTTCTTC. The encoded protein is CASSEMVAGPHHNEQFF.

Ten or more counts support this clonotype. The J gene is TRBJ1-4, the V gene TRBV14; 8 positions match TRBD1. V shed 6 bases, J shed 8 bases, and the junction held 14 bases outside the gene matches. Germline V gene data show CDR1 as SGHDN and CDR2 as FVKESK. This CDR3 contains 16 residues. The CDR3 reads CASSPLPGQATEKLFF. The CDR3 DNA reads TGTGCCAGCAGTCCGTTGCCGGGACAGGCAACCGAAAAACTGTTTTTT. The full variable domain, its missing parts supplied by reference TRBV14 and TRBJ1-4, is EAGVTQFPSHSVIEKGQTVTLRCDPISGHDNLYWYRRVMGKEIKFLLHFVKESKQDESGMPNNRFLAERTGGTYSTLKVQPAELEDSGVYFCASSPLPGQATEKLFFGSGTQLSVL.

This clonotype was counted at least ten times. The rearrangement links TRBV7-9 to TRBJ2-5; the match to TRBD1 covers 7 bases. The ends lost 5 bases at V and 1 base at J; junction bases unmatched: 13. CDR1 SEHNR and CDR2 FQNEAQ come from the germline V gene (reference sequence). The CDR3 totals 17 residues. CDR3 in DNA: TGTGCCAGCAGCCCCCGGCCAGGGGGTACCAGCCAAGAGACCCAGTACTTC. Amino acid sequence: CASSPRPGGTSQETQYF.